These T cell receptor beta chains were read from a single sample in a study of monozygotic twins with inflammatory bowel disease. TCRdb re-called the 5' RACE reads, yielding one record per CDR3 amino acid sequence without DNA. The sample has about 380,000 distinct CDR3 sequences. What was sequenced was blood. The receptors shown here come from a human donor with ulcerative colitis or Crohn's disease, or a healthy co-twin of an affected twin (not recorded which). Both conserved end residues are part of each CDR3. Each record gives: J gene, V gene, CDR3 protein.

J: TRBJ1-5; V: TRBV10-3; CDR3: CAISSQGSNQPQHF
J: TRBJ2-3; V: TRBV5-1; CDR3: CASSSAPGQGGADTQYF
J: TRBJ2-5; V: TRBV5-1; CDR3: CASSPTGTSSETQYF
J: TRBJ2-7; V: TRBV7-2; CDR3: CASSPGTYSYELYF
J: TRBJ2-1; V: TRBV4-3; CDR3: CASSQGTGTYNEQFF
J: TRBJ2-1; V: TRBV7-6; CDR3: CASSPKTHATGSYNEQFF
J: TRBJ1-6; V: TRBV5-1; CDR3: CASSSYRGNNSPLHF
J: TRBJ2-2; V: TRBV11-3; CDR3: CASSLGVGSNTGELFF
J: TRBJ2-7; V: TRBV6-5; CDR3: CASSYGDTSLAYEQYF
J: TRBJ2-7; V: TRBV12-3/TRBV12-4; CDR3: CASSLVSGFTYEQYF
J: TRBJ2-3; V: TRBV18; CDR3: CASSESSGHRDTQYF
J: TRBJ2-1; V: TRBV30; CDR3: CAWSLGLQRGEQFF
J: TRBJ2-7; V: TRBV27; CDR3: CATISSREQYF
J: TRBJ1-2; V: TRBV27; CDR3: CASSFTGDGYTF
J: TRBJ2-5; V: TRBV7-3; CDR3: CASSLTPTGQETQYF
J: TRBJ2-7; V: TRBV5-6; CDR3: CASRKVGHEQYF
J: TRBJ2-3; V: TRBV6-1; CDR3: CASRAGGVSRGIYSTQYF
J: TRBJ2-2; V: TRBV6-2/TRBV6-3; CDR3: CASWDRPYTGELFF
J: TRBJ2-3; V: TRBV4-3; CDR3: CASSQEMAGDTQYF
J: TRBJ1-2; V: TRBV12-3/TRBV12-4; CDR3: CASSLVGDGNYGYTF
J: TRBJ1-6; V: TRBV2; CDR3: CASNRDRAPLHF
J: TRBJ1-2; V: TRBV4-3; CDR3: CASSQDVAGRYGYTF
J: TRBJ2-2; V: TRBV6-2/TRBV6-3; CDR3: CASSYSRGGRVGTGELFF
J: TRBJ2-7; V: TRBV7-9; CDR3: CASRLDPSYEQYF
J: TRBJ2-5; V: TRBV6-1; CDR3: CASSLAGAREETQYF
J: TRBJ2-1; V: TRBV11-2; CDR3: CASSLHPGQGNEQFF
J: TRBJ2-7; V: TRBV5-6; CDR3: CASSPMMTETYEQYF
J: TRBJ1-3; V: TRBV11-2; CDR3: CASSLSRHTIYF
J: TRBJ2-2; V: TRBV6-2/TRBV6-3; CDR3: CASSYPGTGGLNTGELFF
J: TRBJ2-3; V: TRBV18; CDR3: CASSPGLAGRGDTQYF
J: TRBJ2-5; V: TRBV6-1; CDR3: CASRQQGPETQYF
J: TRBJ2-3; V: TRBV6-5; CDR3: CASVGTAQDTQYF
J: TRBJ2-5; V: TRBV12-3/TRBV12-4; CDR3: CASSSASEGETQYF
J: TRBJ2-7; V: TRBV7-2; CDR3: CASSLTSGGAGEQYF
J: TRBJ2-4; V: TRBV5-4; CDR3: CASSWDRGQVIQYF
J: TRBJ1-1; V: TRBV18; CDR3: CASSPTSRGRGTEAFF
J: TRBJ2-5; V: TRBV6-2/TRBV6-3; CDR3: CASSFPDPSRTQYF
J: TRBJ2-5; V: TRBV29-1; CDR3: CSAGAGWGMYQETQYF
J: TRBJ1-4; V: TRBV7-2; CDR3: CASSLAKGPNEKLFF
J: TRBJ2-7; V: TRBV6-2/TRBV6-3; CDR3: CASSSYGGNSYEQYF
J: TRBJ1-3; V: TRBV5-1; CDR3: CASSSSGGSGNTIYF
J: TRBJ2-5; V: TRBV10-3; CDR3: CAIGTTQETQYF
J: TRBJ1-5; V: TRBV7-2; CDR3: CASSLALGSNQPQHF
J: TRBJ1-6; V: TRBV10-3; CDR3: CAISDQDTMNSPLHF
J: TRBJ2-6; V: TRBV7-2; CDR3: CASSSQGFGANVLTF
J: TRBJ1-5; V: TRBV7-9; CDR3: CASSYEYQPQHF
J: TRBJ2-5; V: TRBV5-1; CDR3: CASSLGTSGNQETQYF
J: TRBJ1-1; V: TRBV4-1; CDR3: CASSQLGASTEAFF
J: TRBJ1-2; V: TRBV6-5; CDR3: CASTQGENYGYTF
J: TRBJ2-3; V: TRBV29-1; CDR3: CSVVGAGPRTSTDTQYF
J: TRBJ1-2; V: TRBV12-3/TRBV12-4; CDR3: CASSSRTVSGGYTF
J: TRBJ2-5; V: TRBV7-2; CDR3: CASSAGLTSETQYF
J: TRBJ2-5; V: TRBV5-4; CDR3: CASSPFVPGLAEETQYF
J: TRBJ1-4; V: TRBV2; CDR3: CASIRQTTNEKLFF
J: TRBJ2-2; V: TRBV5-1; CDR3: CASSLQGPGELFF
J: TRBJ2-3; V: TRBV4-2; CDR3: CASSQRLRAETASTDTQYF
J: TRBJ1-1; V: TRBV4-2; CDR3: CASSQDKWATNTEAFF
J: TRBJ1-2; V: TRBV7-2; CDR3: CASSLADSLTYGYTF
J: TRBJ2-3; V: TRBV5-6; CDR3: CASSLGTGSDTQYF
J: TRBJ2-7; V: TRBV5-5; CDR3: CASSLTGTGLEQYF